Shown below are 10 T cell receptor beta chains from a single sample sequenced in a study of response to subunit inactivated influenza vaccine. TCRdb passed the RT-PCR reads through MiXCR, listing each CDR3 protein once. Of 650,000 to 800,000 distinct CDR3 sequences detected, about 15% appear once; the ten largest clones hold approximately 7%. Sequencing used PBMCs from blood, obtained 14 days before vaccination. These receptors came from a man aged 50 to 59 who received an inactivated influenza vaccine.

This clonotype was seen a few times. The chain is built from TRBV4-3 and TRBJ2-7; TRBD1 aligns across 11 bases. CDR1 is LGHNA, CDR2 YSLEER, per germline. Unmatched junction bases numbered 7, after V lost 2 bases and J lost 7 bases. There are 15 residues in the CDR3. The CDR3 DNA is TGCGCCAGCAGCCAAACCGGGACAGGGGGATTGGAGCAGTACTTC. Translating it yields CASSQTGTGGLEQYF.

This clonotype was counted only a few times. This chain uses TRBV5-1 with TRBJ2-2; D gene unclear. The germline V gene has CDR1 SGHRS and CDR2 YFSETQ. V lost 0 bases and J lost 3, with 12 bases in between. This CDR3 comprises 16 residues. Written as DNA, the CDR3 is TGCGCCAGCAGCTTGGGACTGCTGGCGGACACCGGGGAGCTGTTTTTT. It yields the protein CASSLGLLADTGELFF. Full variable domain (remainder filled in from reference TRBV5-1 and TRBJ2-2): KAGVTQTPRYLIKTRGQQVTLSCSPISGHRSVSWYQQTPGQGLQFLFEYFSETQRNKGNFPGRFSGRQFSNSRSEMNVSTLELGDSALYLCASSLGLLADTGELFFGEGSRLTVL.

There are a few counts of this clonotype. In nucleotides, the CDR3 is TGTGCCACCAGTGATCCAGGAACCTACGAGCAGTACTTC. It is translated as CATSDPGTYEQYF. The chain combines TRBV24-1 with TRBJ2-7; unclear D gene. CDR1 and CDR2 from the germline V gene are KGHDR and SFDVKD. The CDR3 is made up of 13 amino acids. V lost 3 bases and J 2 bases, leaving 7 bases between the germline ends.

J is TRBJ2-3 and V is TRBV28; D is perhaps TRBD1 (5 bases). This CDR3 comprises 16 residues. Germline assignment: CDR1 MDHEN and CDR2 SYDVKM. The germline V and J ends were trimmed by 6 bases and 3 bases, with 19 bases remaining between them. The CDR3 coding sequence is TGTGCCAGCAGCGAGCCAGGGCGTCAAGCGACAGATACGCAGTATTTT. This sequence encodes CASSEPGRQATDTQYF.

This clonotype was seen only a few times. This chain links TRBV5-6 with TRBJ2-1, with 7 bases matching TRBD1. The V gene end was trimmed by 4 bases and the J gene end by 12 bases; junction bases not matched to a gene: 10. Germline CDR1 reads SGHDT; CDR2 reads YYEEEE. The CDR3 runs 13 residues. Here the CDR3 DNA reads TGTGCCAGCAGCAAGGGCCGGACAGGCGGGCAGTTCTTC. Its translation is CASSKGRTGGQFF.

This clonotype was recorded many times. The chain carries TRBV7-2 and TRBJ2-1, with 7 bases fitting TRBD1. The CDR3 spans 13 residues. The germline gives CDR1 SGHTA, CDR2 FQGNSA. J lost 5 bases, V lost 6 bases, and 4 bases had no gene match. The CDR3 coding sequence is TGTGCCAGCAGTTATGACAGGGACAATGAGCAGTTCTTC. This encodes CASSYDRDNEQFF.

This clonotype was picked up many times. This chain links TRBV2 with TRBJ2-7; D not certain. The V and J ends lost 1 base and 6 bases respectively, with 13 bases between them. Germline V gene sequence: CDR1 SNHLY, CDR2 FYNNEI. This CDR3 contains 14 residues. The CDR3 DNA is TGTGCCAGCAGTGAAGTCGGCCAGGCAGGCGAGCAGTACTTC. This codes for CASSEVGQAGEQYF.

The genes are TRBV7-9 and TRBJ1-2; D uncertain. The CDR3 totals 13 residues. The germline CDR1 and CDR2 sequences are SEHNR and FQNEAQ (reference sequence). Trimming took 7 bases from V and 1 from J, leaving 10 bases between them. CDR3 loop: CASNLVDNYGYTF. In DNA form, the CDR3 reads TGTGCCAGCAACCTCGTGGATAACTATGGCTACACCTTC.

The chain carries TRBV4-2 and TRBJ2-1; D might be TRBD1 (5 bases). The germline V gene has CDR1 LGHNA and CDR2 YNFKEQ. The CDR3 is 13 residues long. V lost 2 bases and J 8 bases, leaving 10 bases between the germline ends. The CDR3 coding sequence is TGTGCCAGCAGCCAAAGGGGTGAGGATGAGCAGTTCTTC. Residues: CASSQRGEDEQFF.

CDR3 loop: CASRLSGLAPNTGELFF. DNA of the CDR3: TGTGCCAGCAGACTGAGTGGACTAGCACCGAACACCGGGGAGCTGTTTTTT. The V call is TRBV12-3 or TRBV12-4, the J call TRBJ2-2; 8 bases fit TRBD2. The junction had 9 bases not matched to a gene; V was cut back by 6 bases and J by 0 bases. The CDR3 has 17 amino acids.